Presented here are 2 T cell receptor beta chains from one specimen sequenced in a study of blood T cells in healthy people across ages (dated by TCRdb to between 2015 and 2017). Library creation used 5' RACE. Sequencing took place on an Illumina HiSeq 2500. A second PCR of about 7 to 12 cycles was run with a J-beta primer mix and a sample-barcoded 5' primer. TCRdb reprocessing: public reads trimmed at Q25 with fastp, clones called with MiXCR, in-frame beta chains kept. Duplicate CDR3 protein sequences are folded into a single record with the most common DNA and genes. In all, the sample holds hundreds of thousands of distinct CDR3 sequences, and more than 40% of those were seen once. Clones ranked in the top ten supply under 20% of the sample. Sequences were obtained from blood. These receptors all come from a man aged 60 to 75 in good health.

CDR3 DNA: TGTGCCAGCAGATCAGCGGGGGAGAGGACCGGGGAGCTGTTTTTT. Its translation: CASRSAGERTGELFF. The chain combines TRBV5-4 with TRBJ2-2; 8 bases are a match to TRBD2. The CDR3 length is 15 residues. Unmatched junction bases numbered 8, after V lost 5 bases and J lost 5 bases. Looked up from germline, CDR1 is SGHNT and CDR2 is YYREEE (reference sequence).

The chain has TRBV18 and TRBJ1-5; D not resolved. V gave up 1 base and J gave up 4 bases, with 5 bases separating them. CDR1 is KGHSH, CDR2 LQKENI, per germline. CDR3 size: 13 residues. CDR3 nucleotide sequence: TGTGCCAGCTCACCACAGGAGAATCAGCCCCAGCATTTT. Its protein is CASSPQENQPQHF. Full variable domain (missing parts from reference TRBV18 and TRBJ1-5): NAGVMQNPRHLVRRRGQEARLRCSPMKGHSHVYWYRQLPEEGLKFMVYLQKENIIDESGMPKERFSAEFPKEGPSILRIQQVVRGDSAAYFCASSPQENQPQHFGDGTRLSIL.